This T cell receptor (beta chain) comes out of a study of T cell clones after liver transplantation (dated by TCRdb to between 2018 and 2021). Looking at the study overall: The samples were obtained from ITN030ST, a randomized trial that attempted immunosuppression withdrawal within 2 years after liver transplantation. Blood samples were collected pre-transplant, then pre-randomization ahead of withdrawal, and finally post-randomization once withdrawal had either been completed or failed. A cohort of 8 liver transplant recipients was studied, of whom 3 were classified as tolerant and 5 as non-tolerant. Donor-reactive T cell clones were identified using TCRbeta sequencing after a pre-transplant mixed lymphocyte reaction and were then followed in post-transplant blood. Tolerance was defined as complete immunosuppression withdrawal for at least one year with no rise in liver enzymes beyond twice the upper limit of normal. Three of the eight recipients were HCV-positive; the others were transplanted for non-autoimmune, non-viral indications. Third party-reactive TCRbeta sequences from pre-transplant MLRs were also identified as an antigen-independent comparator for donor-reactive sequences. No induction therapy was given to the subjects, and standard immunosuppression was administered until randomization at 12-24 months post-transplant.

A remark on this clone: The antigen it binds to is not known. There are no base qualities to consult, and no much larger clone falls within one base.

Thawed unstimulated PBMCs were stained for CD3, CD4 and CD8 and FACS-sorted into CD3+CD4+ and CD3+CD8+ populations. Each of the 8 studied subjects was randomized to immunosuppression withdrawal. The Qiagen DNeasy Blood and Tissue Kit was used for isolation of genomic DNA. What the research found in general, with its limitations: Once repertoire turnover was taken into account, donor-reactive detection showed a significant reduction for CD4 in 7 of 8 subjects and for CD8 in 8 of 8. Because no allograft tissue specimens were available, donor-reactive T cells may have migrated into the graft instead of being deleted. In a couple of subjects, low numbers of available donor cells limited the measurable donor-reactive repertoire. A greater decline was seen for donor-reactive sequences than for third party-reactive sequences, suggesting partial antigen-specific deletion unrelated to withdrawal success. In 5 of 8 subjects, regardless of tolerance or HCV status, circulating donor-reactive CD4 TCRbeta sequences dropped significantly post-transplant. Conclusions were preliminary, limited by small, heterogeneous patient numbers and non-standardized post-transplant time points.

Trimming removed 1 base from V and 6 bases from J; the gene matches leave 11 bases unexplained. Its CDR3 holds 17 amino acids, cysteine through phenylalanine. This entry keeps only the CDR3 DNA: 51 bases, framed from base 1. CDR1 is given as MNHNS and CDR2 as SASEGT, both from the germline V gene. Frozen genomic DNA underwent high-throughput TCRbeta CDR3 sequencing by immunoSEQ, including PCR amplification, mapping, bias correction and internal controls. Turning to the authors' computational methods: Productive rearrangements were kept, and unique TCRbeta sequences were defined by CDR3 nucleotide sequence plus V and J gene. Donor-reactive sequences required at least 5-fold expansion in CFSE-low cells versus unstimulated pre-transplant cells and at least 0.01% frequency. Minimum frequency thresholds were set for each subject based on the unstimulated sample with the lowest template count, ensuring at least 90% detection power. Jensen-Shannon divergence between the top 1000 TCRbeta sequences post-transplant and pre-transplant was used to measure repertoire turnover. Two-sided Fisher's exact tests were used to test for changes in the detection of donor-reactive sequences. This immuneACCESS table, as held by TCRdb, lists in-frame sequences with V and J called but not all clones. Of the missing ones, under half trace to an unresolved V gene in checked studies; the others have no known cause. D and trimming were read from the DNA, whereas the V and J calls and clone size are those reported in that table. The sample table shows 45,000 to 60,000 clones, and around three quarters are seen once. The top ten hold around 2.8% of the sample.

The sequence was collected from a human patient who received a liver transplant. A transplant means some T cells may be of graft donor rather than patient origin. This receptor chain uses TRBV6-1 and TRBJ2-3, with 9 junctional bases fitting TRBD2. The sample was CD4+ T cells from blood, taken at the approximately 15-month timepoint. The DNA sequence reads TGTGCCAGCAGTGAAGATGGCGGGGGGGCGACCTGGGATACGCAGTATTTT. It translates as CASSEDGGGATWDTQYF.